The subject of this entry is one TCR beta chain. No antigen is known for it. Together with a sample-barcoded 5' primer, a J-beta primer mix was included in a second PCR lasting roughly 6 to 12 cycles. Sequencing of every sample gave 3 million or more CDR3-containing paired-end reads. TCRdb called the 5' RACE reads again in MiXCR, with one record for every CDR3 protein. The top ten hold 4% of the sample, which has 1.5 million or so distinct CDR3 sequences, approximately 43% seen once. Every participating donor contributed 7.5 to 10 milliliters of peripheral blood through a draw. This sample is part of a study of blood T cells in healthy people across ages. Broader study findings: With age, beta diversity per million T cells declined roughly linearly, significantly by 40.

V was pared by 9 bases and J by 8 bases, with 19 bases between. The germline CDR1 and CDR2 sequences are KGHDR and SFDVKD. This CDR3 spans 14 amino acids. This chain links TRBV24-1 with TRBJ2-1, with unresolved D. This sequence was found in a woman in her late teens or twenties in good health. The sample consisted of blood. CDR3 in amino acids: CATAVGQAVDEQFF. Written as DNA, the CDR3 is TGTGCCACCGCCGTCGGCCAGGCAGTGGATGAGCAGTTCTTC.